This T cell receptor beta chain was found in a study of OX40 agonist ivuxolimab in advanced cancers. Turning to the study itself: Ivuxolimab was delivered to patients intravenously every 2 weeks at doses spanning 0.01 to 10 mg/kg.

The data were produced by immunoSEQ multiplex PCR, yet TCRdb's version contains in-frame clones alone and is incomplete. The table lists roughly 54,000 clones, approximately 84% of them singletons, with 0.95% to 1.5% in the top ten. Germline CDR1 reads SGHRS; CDR2 reads YFSETQ. Trimming stripped 4 bases from V and 3 bases from J, with 19 bases between. The CDR3 sequence is 16 residues long. The chain couples TRBV5-1 to TRBJ1-2; tentatively, D is TRBD1 (5 bases). This material consisted of CD4+ or CD8+ T cells sorted from blood, taken in a trial of the OX40 agonist ivuxolimab. This TCR came from an adult with an advanced solid tumor such as melanoma, head and neck, liver or kidney cancer. The CDR3 coding sequence is TGCGCCAGCAGCAGTACCGGGACCCGGCTGGACTATGGCTACACCTTC. Translating it yields CASSSTGTRLDYGYTF.